This T cell receptor (beta chain) was sequenced in a study of graft-versus-host responses after intestinal transplantation. Assay used: immunoSEQ multiplex PCR; TCRdb lists only in-frame clones, some missing. The data hold some 100,000 clones, with about 90% observed a single time. Turning to this clone: What it binds is not known.

Regarding the study as a whole: GvH clones appeared in recipient marrow, some first in ileum or blood. Early declines in HvG clones that occurred post-transplant were associated with peak circulating GvH clone levels.

Between the trimmed V and J ends, which lost 7 bases and 2 bases, there was a span of 11 bases. Germline lookup yields CDR1 MNHEY and CDR2 SMNVEV (reference sequence). The CDR3 has 13 amino acids. The chain combines TRBV27 with TRBJ1-1; the D gene is possibly TRBD1 (5 bases). The material sequenced was unstimulated CD8+ T cells sorted from spleen or lymph node cells, taken before intestinal transplant. The receptor's source is a human donor who received an intestinal transplant. CDR3 nucleotides: TGTGCCAGCATAGGGGTCCCTAACACTGAAGCTTTCTTT. It encodes CASIGVPNTEAFF.